The 6 T cell receptor beta chains given below trace back to one sample, sequenced in a study of cytomegalovirus exposure and HLA in healthy donors (TCRdb year 2017). Receptor amplification or capture employed the immunoSEQ multiplex PCR assay. For the multiplex PCR, a mixture combining 60 forward primers for TCR Vbeta segments and 13 reverse primers for TCR Jbeta segments was used. TCRdb re-hosts the immuneACCESS table, in-frame sequences only. Its copies lack some clones; in the studies checked, an unresolved V gene accounts for under half of them, and the cause for the rest is not known. This sample lists 140,000 to 150,000 clones; roughly 79% were detected once. Roughly 9.7% of the sample lies in the top ten. Sequenced input: PBMCs. The receptors were gathered from a woman aged 55-75 years in good health and CMV-seropositive.

About this clone itself: The identical CDR3 is also encoded by other nucleotide sequences in the sample. The CDR3 reads CASSLLGLAGDLSTDTQYF. The DNA for the CDR3 is TGTGCCAGCAGCTTACTGGGACTAGCGGGAGACCTTAGCACAGATACGCAGTATTTT. The rearrangement joins TRBV13 to TRBJ2-3, with 14 positions matching TRBD2. There are 19 residues in the CDR3. The V segment lost 2 bases and the J segment 0 bases; nucleotides outside the gene matches: 7. Looked up from germline, CDR1 is PRHDT and CDR2 is FYEKMQ (reference sequence). The full variable domain, in which reference TRBV13 and TRBJ2-3 provide the parts outside the CDR3, is AAGVIQSPRHLIKEKRETATLKCYPIPRHDTVYWYQQGPGQDPQFLISFYEKMQSDKGSIPDRFSAQQFSDYHSELNMSSLELGDSALYFCASSLLGLAGDLSTDTQYFGPGTRLTVL.

The chain has TRBV2 and TRBJ2-1; possible D gene TRBD2, 6 bases. Looked up from germline, CDR1 is SNHLY and CDR2 is FYNNEI. The CDR3 length is 14 residues. Deletions cut 6 bases from V and 2 bases from J, with 11 bases between. The chain's CDR3 is CASRPGLTYNEQFF. Here the CDR3 DNA reads TGTGCCAGCAGGCCTGGACTAACCTACAATGAGCAGTTCTTC.

The chain joins TRBV23-1 to TRBJ2-1, with 10 positions matching TRBD2. TRBV23-1 is an ORF, and what it does is uncertain. The junction had 10 bases not matched to a gene; V was cut back by 3 bases and J by 8 bases. CDR3 length equals 16 residues. Here the CDR3 reads CASSHPTSGSSHEQFF. The CDR3 nucleotides read TGCGCCAGCAGTCATCCGACTAGCGGGTCTTCTCATGAGCAGTTCTTC.

CDR3 in amino acids: CASSIEQGRGNQPQHF. The CDR3 nucleotides read TGTGCCAGTAGTATAGAGCAAGGGAGGGGCAATCAGCCCCAGCATTTT. The V call is TRBV19, the J call TRBJ1-5; D uncertain. Germline V gene sequence: CDR1 LNHDA, CDR2 SQIVND (reference sequence). V shed 0 bases and J shed 2 bases, with 11 bases lying between them. The CDR3 length is 16 residues. The entire variable domain, with the rest obtained from reference TRBV19 and TRBJ1-5, is as follows: DGGITQSPKYLFRKEGQNVTLSCEQNLNHDAMYWYRQDPGQGLRLIYYSQIVNDFQKGDIAEGYSVSREKKESFPLTVTSAQKNPTAFYLCASSIEQGRGNQPQHFGDGTRLSIL.

This clone was counted a single time. The chain is built from TRBV29-1 and TRBJ2-7, with a possible D match to TRBD1 (6 bases). CDR1 and CDR2 from the germline V gene are SQVTM and ANQGSEA. V dropped 4 bases and J dropped 0 bases, with 7 bases sitting between them. This CDR3 comprises 12 residues. The CDR3 region has the DNA TGCAGCGTTGTGACAGGCTCCTACGAGCAGTACTTC. Translation: CSVVTGSYEQYF.

The CDR3 DNA follows: TGTGCCAGAAGCGTACAGAATTTTCACTCCTACGAGCAGTACTTC. Translating gives CARSVQNFHSYEQYF. The rearrangement joins TRBV5-3 to TRBJ2-7; D uncertain. TRBV5-3 has ORF status, its function being uncertain. The CDR3 spans 15 residues. The V end lost 4 bases, the J end lost 0 bases, and 14 bases lay between the germline ends.